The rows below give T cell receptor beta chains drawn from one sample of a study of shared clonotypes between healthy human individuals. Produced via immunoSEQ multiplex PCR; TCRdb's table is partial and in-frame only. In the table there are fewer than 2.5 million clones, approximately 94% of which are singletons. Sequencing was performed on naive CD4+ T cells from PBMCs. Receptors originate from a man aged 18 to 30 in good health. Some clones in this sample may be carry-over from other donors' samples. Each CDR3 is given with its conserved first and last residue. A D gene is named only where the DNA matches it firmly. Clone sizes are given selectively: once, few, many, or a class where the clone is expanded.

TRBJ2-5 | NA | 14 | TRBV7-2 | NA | CASSFPGAQETQYF | TGTGCCAGCAGCTTCCCGGGAGCCCAAGAGACCCAGTACTTC
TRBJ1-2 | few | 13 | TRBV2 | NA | CASTGAAVYGYTF | TGTGCCAGCACGGGAGCGGCAGTCTATGGCTACACCTTC
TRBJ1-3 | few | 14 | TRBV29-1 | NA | CSTTTGTSGNTIYF | TGCAGCACTACCACAGGGACCTCTGGAAACACCATATATTTT
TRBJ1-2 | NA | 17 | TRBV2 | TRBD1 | CASSVTLGTGQNYGYTF | TGTGCCAGCAGTGTCACCCTCGGGACAGGGCAGAACTATGGCTACACCTTC
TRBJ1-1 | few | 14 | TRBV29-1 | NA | CSGAALGANTEAFF | TGCAGCGGTGCGGCCCTAGGTGCGAACACTGAAGCTTTCTTT
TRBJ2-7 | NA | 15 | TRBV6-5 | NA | CASSYSYPRVYEQYF | TGTGCCAGCAGTTACTCGTACCCGAGGGTATACGAGCAGTACTTC
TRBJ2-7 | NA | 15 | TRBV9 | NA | CASSVVVGGSYEQYF | TGTGCCAGCAGCGTAGTGGTCGGGGGTAGCTACGAGCAGTACTTC
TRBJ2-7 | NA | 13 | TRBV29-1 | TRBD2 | CSVGGLAAYEQYF | TGCAGCGTCGGGGGACTAGCGGCCTACGAGCAGTACTTC
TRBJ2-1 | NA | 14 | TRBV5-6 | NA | CASSFLRAYNEQFF | TGTGCCAGCAGCTTCTTGCGGGCTTACAATGAGCAGTTCTTC
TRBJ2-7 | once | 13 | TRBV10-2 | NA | CASSRDRGYEQYF | TGCGCCAGCTCCAGGGACCGGGGTTACGAGCAGTACTTC
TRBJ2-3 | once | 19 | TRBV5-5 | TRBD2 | CASSLQSTSGRGVADTQYF | TGTGCCAGCAGCTTGCAATCGACTAGCGGGAGAGGGGTGGCAGATACGCAGTATTTT